This TCR beta chain was recovered during a study of control samples from healthy donors and cancer patients. V shed 6 bases, J shed 8 bases, and the junction held 8 bases outside the gene matches. Germline V lookup: CDR1 KGHSH, CDR2 LQKENI. The CDR3 covers 15 residues. Assay used: immunoSEQ multiplex PCR; TCRdb lists only in-frame clones, some missing. The sample has approximately 100,000 clones; more than 70% are singletons. This TCR was recovered from a woman between 35 and 50 years old in good health. Sequencing input: blood. The genes are TRBV18 and TRBJ1-3; TRBD1 aligns across 12 bases. The CDR3 region is CASSRDRGPLYTIYF. In DNA form, the CDR3 reads TGTGCCAGCTCTCGGGACAGGGGGCCTCTCTACACCATATATTTT.